This T cell receptor (beta chain) is drawn from a study of cytomegalovirus exposure and HLA in healthy donors. Study in general: Earlier, 117 million unique TCR beta sequences were recovered from roughly 180 million T cells by an analysis. General study findings and limits: The authors judged a highly shared variant cluster likely a sequencing artifact.

Remarks on this clone: Its antigen remains unidentified.

CDR3 length: 15 residues. The germline V gene has CDR1 LNHDA and CDR2 SQIVND (reference sequence). Trimming cost V 7 bases and J 7 bases; bases outside gene matches: 11. Primers included in the PCR were 60 Vbeta and 13 Jbeta primers. Profiling relied on immunoSEQ multiplex PCR, and the TCRdb table lists in-frame clones only, not all of them. The repertoire holds fewer than 250,000 clones, with almost 75% as singletons. The TCR originated in a woman in her twenties or thirties in good health and CMV-seropositive. Sequencing was done on a sample of PBMCs. The chain combines TRBV19 with TRBJ2-1, with TRBD2 matching over 9 bases. CDR3 region: CASTADSGSWNEQFF. CDR3 nucleotides: TGTGCCAGTACCGCCGATAGCGGGAGCTGGAATGAGCAGTTCTTC.